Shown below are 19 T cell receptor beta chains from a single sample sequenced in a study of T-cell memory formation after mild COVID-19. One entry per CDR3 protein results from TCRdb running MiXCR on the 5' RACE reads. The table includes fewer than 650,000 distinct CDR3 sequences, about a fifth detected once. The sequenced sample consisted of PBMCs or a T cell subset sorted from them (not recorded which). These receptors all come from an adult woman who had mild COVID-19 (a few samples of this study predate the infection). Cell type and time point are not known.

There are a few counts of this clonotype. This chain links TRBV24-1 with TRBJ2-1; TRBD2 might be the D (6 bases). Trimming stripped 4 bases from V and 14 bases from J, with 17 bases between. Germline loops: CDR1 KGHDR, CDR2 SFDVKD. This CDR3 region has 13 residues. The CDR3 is CATSEPGLTTKFF. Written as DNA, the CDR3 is TGTGCCACCAGTGAGCCGGGACTCACCACGAAGTTCTTC.

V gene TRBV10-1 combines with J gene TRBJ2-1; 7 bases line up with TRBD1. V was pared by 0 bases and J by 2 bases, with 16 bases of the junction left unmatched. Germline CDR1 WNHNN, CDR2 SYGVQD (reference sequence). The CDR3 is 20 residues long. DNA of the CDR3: TGCGCCAGCAGTGAGTCGATATTGGGACAGCCAAAAGAAACCTACAATGAGCAGTTCTTC. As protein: CASSESILGQPKETYNEQFF.

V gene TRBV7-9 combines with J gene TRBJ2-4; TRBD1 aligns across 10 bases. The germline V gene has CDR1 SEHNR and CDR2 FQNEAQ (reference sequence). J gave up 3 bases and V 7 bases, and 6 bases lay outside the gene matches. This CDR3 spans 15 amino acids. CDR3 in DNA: TGTGCCAGCACCCCGGACAGGGGGGACAAAAACATTCAGTACTTC. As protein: CASTPDRGDKNIQYF.

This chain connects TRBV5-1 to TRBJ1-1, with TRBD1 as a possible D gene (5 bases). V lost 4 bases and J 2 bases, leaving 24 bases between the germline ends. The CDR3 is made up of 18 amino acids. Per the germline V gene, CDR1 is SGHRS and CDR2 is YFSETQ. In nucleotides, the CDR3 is TGCGCCAGCAGCAACACCGGGGCCCAGGGAGGTCTCAACACTGAAGCTTTCTTT. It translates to CASSNTGAQGGLNTEAFF.

CDR3 protein: CASNAPNEQFF. DNA of the CDR3: TGTGCCAGCAACGCGCCCAATGAGCAGTTCTTC. The V gene is TRBV2, the J gene TRBJ2-1; the D is unclear. V was cut by 7 bases and J by 6 bases, with 7 bases left in between. The CDR3 runs to 11 residues. Germline values: CDR1 SNHLY, CDR2 FYNNEI.

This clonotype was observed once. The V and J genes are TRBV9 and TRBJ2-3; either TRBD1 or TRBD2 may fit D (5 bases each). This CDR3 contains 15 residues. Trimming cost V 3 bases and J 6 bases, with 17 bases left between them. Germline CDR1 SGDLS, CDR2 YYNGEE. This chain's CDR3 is CASSGEQGLSDTQYF. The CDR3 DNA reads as TGTGCCAGCAGCGGGGAGCAGGGCCTGTCGGATACGCAGTATTTT.

CDR3 in DNA: TGTGCCAGCAGCCACCGAGCGGGGACAAGCTCCTACAATGAGCAGTTCTTC. It is translated as CASSHRAGTSSYNEQFF. The chain has TRBV7-2 and TRBJ2-1, with D possibly TRBD2 on 7 matching bases. CDR1 and CDR2 from the germline V gene are SGHTA and FQGNSA. The CDR3 runs 17 residues. V lost 5 bases, J lost 0 bases, and 17 bases lay in between.

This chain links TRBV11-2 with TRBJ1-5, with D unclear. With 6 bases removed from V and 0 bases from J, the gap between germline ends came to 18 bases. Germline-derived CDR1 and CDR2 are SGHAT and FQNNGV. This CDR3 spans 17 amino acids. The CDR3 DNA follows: TGTGCCAGCAGTAAGCCGGGAGCTTCCTATAGCAATCAGCCCCAGCATTTT. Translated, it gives CASSKPGASYSNQPQHF.

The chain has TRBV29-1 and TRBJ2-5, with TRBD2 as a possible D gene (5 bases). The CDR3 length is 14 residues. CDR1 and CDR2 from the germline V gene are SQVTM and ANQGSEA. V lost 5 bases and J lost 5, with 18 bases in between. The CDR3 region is CSVPPRRDRETQYF. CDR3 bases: TGCAGCGTTCCCCCGCGCCGGGATAGGGAGACCCAGTACTTC.

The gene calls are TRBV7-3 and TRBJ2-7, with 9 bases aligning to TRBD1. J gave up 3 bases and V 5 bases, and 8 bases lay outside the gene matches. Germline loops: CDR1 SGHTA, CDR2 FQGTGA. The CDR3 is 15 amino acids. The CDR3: CASSLLRDRDYEQYF. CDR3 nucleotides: TGTGCCAGCAGCCTCCTCCGGGACAGGGACTACGAGCAGTACTTC.

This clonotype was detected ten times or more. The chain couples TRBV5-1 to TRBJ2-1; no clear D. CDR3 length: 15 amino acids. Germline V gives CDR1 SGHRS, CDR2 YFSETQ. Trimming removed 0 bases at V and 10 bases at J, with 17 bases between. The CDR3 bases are TGCGCCAGCAGCTTGGAGTCTCGCGGTTTTCGAGAGCAGTTCTTC. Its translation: CASSLESRGFREQFF.

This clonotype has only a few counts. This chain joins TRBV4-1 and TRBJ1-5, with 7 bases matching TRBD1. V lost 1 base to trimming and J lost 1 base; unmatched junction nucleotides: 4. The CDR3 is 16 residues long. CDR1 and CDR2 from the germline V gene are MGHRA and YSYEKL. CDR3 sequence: CASSQVAGGSNQPQHF. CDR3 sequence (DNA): TGCGCCAGCAGCCAAGTTGCAGGGGGAAGCAATCAGCCCCAGCATTTT.

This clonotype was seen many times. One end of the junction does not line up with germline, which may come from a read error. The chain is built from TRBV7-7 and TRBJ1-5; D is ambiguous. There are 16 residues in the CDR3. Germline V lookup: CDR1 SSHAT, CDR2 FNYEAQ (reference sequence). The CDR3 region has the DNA TGTGCTAGCAGCTTAGTCCGGAGGAGGCCCAATCAGCCCCAGCATTTT. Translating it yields CASSLVRRRPNQPQHF. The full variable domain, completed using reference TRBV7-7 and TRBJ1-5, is GAGVSQSPRYKVTKRGQDVTLRCDPISSHATLYWYQQALGQGPEFLTYFNYEAQPDKSGLPSDRFSAERPEGSISTLTIQRTEQRDSAMYRCASSLVRRRPNQPQHFGDGTRLSIL.

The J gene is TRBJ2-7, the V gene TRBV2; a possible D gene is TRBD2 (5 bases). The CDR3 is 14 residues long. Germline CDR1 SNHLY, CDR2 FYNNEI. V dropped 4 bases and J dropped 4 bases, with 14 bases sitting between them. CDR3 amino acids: CASSGNGDRYEQYF. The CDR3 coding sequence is TGTGCCAGCAGTGGGAACGGGGATCGTTACGAGCAGTACTTC.

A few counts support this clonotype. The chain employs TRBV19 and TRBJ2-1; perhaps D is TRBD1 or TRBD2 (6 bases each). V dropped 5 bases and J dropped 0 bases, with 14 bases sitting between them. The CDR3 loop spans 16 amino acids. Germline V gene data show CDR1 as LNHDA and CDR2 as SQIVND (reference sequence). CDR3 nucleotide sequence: TGTGCCAGTAGTTATAGGGGGAGGAGCTCCTACAATGAGCAGTTCTTC. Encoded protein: CASSYRGRSSYNEQFF. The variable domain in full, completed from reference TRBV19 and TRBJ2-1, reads DGGITQSPKYLFRKEGQNVTLSCEQNLNHDAMYWYRQDPGQGLRLIYYSQIVNDFQKGDIAEGYSVSREKKESFPLTVTSAQKNPTAFYLCASSYRGRSSYNEQFFGPGTRLTVL.

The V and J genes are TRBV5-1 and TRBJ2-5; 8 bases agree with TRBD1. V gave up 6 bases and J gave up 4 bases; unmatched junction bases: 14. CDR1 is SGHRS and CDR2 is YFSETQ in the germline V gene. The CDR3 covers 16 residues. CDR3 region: CASKTGGTGRGETQYF. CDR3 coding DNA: TGCGCCAGCAAAACAGGGGGGACAGGCAGGGGAGAGACCCAGTACTTC.

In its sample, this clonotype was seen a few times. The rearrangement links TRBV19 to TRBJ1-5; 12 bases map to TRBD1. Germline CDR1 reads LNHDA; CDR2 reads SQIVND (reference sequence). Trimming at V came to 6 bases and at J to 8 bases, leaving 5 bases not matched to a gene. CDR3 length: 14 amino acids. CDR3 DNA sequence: TGTGCCAGTAGCCTGGGACAGGGGGCGAAGCCCCAGCATTTT. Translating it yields CASSLGQGAKPQHF.

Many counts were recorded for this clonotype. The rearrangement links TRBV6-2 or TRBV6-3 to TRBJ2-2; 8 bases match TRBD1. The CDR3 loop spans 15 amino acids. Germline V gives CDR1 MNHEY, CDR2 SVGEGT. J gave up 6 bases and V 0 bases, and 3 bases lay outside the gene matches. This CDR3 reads CASSYSTQGAGELFF. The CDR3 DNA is TGTGCCAGCAGTTACTCGACACAGGGGGCCGGGGAGCTGTTTTTT.

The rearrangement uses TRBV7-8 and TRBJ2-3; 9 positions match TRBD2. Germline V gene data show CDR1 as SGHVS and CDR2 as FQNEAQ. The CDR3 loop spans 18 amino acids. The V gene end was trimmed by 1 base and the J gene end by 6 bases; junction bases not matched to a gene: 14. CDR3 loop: CASSLVAAGGPGPDTQYF. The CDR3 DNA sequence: TGTGCCAGCAGCTTAGTAGCAGCGGGAGGCCCGGGGCCCGATACGCAGTATTTT.